Given below is one T cell receptor beta chain in context. This specimen comes from a study of CD8 T cells in Susac syndrome. This CDR3 is built from 14 residues. Trimming removed 6 bases from V and 9 bases from J, with 18 bases in between. The germline CDR1 and CDR2 sequences are MNHEY and SMNVEV (reference sequence). Random hexamers were used to reverse transcribe roughly 0.5 to 1 ug of RNA. From the immunoSEQ multiplex PCR reads, TCRdb called clonotypes with MiXCR, one entry per CDR3 protein. The top ten hold roughly 0.2% of the sample, which has some 300,000 distinct CDR3 sequences, about nine tenths seen once.

This TCR was recovered from a human donor with multiple sclerosis. The gene calls are TRBV27 and TRBJ1-5; weak D call: TRBD1 (5 bases). Sequencing was performed on CD8+ T cells from PBMCs. The CDR3 coding sequence is TGTGCCAGCAGCCTTATAGGGGAGGGACGGCCCCAGCATTTT. This sequence encodes CASSLIGEGRPQHF.